The T cell receptor (beta chain) described here comes from a study of shared T cell receptors in the human thymus. Profiled with immunoSEQ multiplex PCR; TCRdb holds only in-frame clones, not every one. The sample contains 650,000 to 950,000 clones, approximately 85% of which appear only once. In germline, CDR1 is SEHNR, CDR2 FQNEAQ (reference sequence). The germline V and J ends were trimmed by 5 bases and 6 bases, with 14 bases remaining between them. This CDR3 has 15 amino acids. This same sample was also part of a study on human thymus T cells. That report notes: In corrective heart surgery, resections were taken, and these provided the thymus tissue. Related work found strong thymic repertoire overlap between unrelated individuals.

The TCR originated in a girl in the first two years of life with a congenital heart defect. Specimen: thymocytes. The rearrangement links TRBV7-9 to TRBJ1-6; D perhaps matches TRBD1 (6 bases). As DNA, the CDR3 is TGTGCCAGCAGCCGACCTGGACAGTTTAATTCACCCCTCCACTTT. Translation: CASSRPGQFNSPLHF.